A selection of T cell receptor beta chains follows, all from one sample in a study of CD8+CD57+ T cells in acquired aplastic anemia. TCRdb reanalysed the reads using MiXCR and keeps one entry per CDR3 protein. The sample includes over 200,000 distinct CDR3 sequences, about 59% of them seen just once. Sequences were obtained from sorted CD4+, CD8+, or CD8+CD57+ T cells (not recorded which) from PBMCs. These receptors all come from a human donor in good health. CDR3s leave out the opening cysteine and the closing phenylalanine or tryptophan.

length	V	J	CDR3
13	TRBV20-1	TRBJ2-7	SARDYGTNHYEQY
11	TRBV3-1	TRBJ1-1	ARSLTGDTEAF
13	TRBV9	TRBJ2-7	ASSVGSGTSYEQY
14	TRBV20-1	TRBJ2-7	SAHGLAGGVDNEQY
12	TRBV7-3	TRBJ1-1	ASSLATGNTEDF
12	TRBV7-4	TRBJ1-4	ASSPGQGYEKLF
12	TRBV20-1	TRBJ2-5	SARGDRVRETQY
14	TRBV2	TRBJ2-3	ASRMTSGGSTDTQY
12	TRBV29-1	TRBJ1-2	SVPRAGEDYGYT
13	TRBV20-1	TRBJ2-2	SAQDRDGNTGELF
12	TRBV9	TRBJ1-2	ASSVGEGALGYT
10	TRBV2	TRBJ2-3	APRAGSDTQY
14	TRBV20-1	TRBJ1-1	SARGPGQGGDTEAF
9	TRBV2	TRBJ2-7	ASSGDGEQY
11	TRBV19	TRBJ1-2	ASSRDRNYGYT
10	TRBV2	TRBJ2-7	ASSGLAYEQY
13	TRBV20-1	TRBJ2-7	SARDGGGSSYEQY
15	TRBV10-3	TRBJ1-1	AISDPDRAKKNTEAF
16	TRBV12-3/TRBV12-4	TRBJ2-3	ASSSYPKLVSDTDTQY
10	TRBV7-9	TRBJ1-5	ASSQLRIDQH
9	TRBV7-9	TRBJ1-1	ASSFMGEAF
12	TRBV4-1	TRBJ1-2	ASSPAGTGYGYT
11	TRBV12-5	TRBJ1-1	ASGLGGGSEAF
13	TRBV2	TRBJ1-1	ASSVETALNTEAF
11	TRBV20-1	TRBJ2-7	SATPSASHEQY
12	TRBV6-4	TRBJ2-1	ASSVAGGGDVQF
13	TRBV7-9	TRBJ2-1	ASSSTSGRSNEQF